This TCR beta chain is from a study of blood T cell repertoires in COVID-19. Study-level background: COVID-19 samples, acute and convalescent, were from the United States, Italy and Spain. In each case, the material was cDNA or gDNA derived from T cells, B-cell-depleted T cells, or PBMCs.

The protocol was immunoSEQ multiplex PCR, while the TCRdb copy is restricted to in-frame clones and leaves out a portion. Of 95,000 to 150,000 clones in the sample, more than 75% were seen once. This clone appeared once. The source material was peripheral blood. This clonotype was sampled from a human donor in a cohort sampled during active COVID-19.

Written as DNA, the CDR3 is TGTGCCAGCAGCTTGGGGGGAGGGGCCGACTATGGCTACACCTTC. As protein: CASSLGGGADYGYTF. This rearrangement joins TRBV5-6 to TRBJ1-2; TRBD1 is a possible D gene (5 bases). Germline V gives CDR1 SGHDT, CDR2 YYEEEE. CDR3 length: 15 amino acids. Trimming pared 0 bases from V and 3 bases from J, leaving 12 bases between.